These 20 T cell receptor beta chains originate from one sample sequenced in a study of cytomegalovirus exposure and HLA in healthy donors (dated by TCRdb to the late 2010s). Library prep was done by the immunoSEQ multiplex PCR assay. The multiplex PCR relied on a mix of 60 forward primers for TCR Vbeta segments and 13 reverse primers for TCR Jbeta segments. TCRdb retrieved this table from immuneACCESS and kept in-frame rearrangements only. Not all clones are present; in checked studies, unresolved V genes account for under half, and no reason is known for the remainder. Across this sample there are some 60,000 clones, with about 86% seen only once. Of the sample, over 1.5% falls within the top ten clones. The source material was PBMCs. The receptors stem from a man aged 35-49 years in good health and CMV-seronegative.

J is TRBJ1-1 and V is TRBV6-5; 10 bases are shared with TRBD1. With V trimmed by 6 bases and J by 6 bases, 7 bases remained unmatched. This CDR3 region has 14 residues. Germline loops: CDR1 MNHEY, CDR2 SVGAGI. The CDR3 DNA sequence: TGTGCCAGCAGCGGACAGGGGGGTCGGGCTGAAGCTTTCTTT. It encodes CASSGQGGRAEAFF.

This chain links TRBV2 with TRBJ1-2; no clear D gene. Germline loops: CDR1 SNHLY, CDR2 FYNNEI. This CDR3 has 14 residues. The V end was cut by 3 bases, the J end by 6 bases, with 14 bases between. In DNA form, the CDR3 reads TGTGCCAGCAGTGAGGTACAGATCCTTGATGGCTACACCTTC. Its translation is CASSEVQILDGYTF.

This chain links TRBV2 with TRBJ2-7; D possibly corresponds to TRBD2 (5 bases). Looked up from germline, CDR1 is SNHLY and CDR2 is FYNNEI. The V end lost 5 bases, the J end lost 1 base, and 6 bases lay between the germline ends. This CDR3 region has 12 residues. The chain's CDR3 is CASSLASYEQYV. CDR3 sequence (DNA): TGTGCCAGCAGTCTAGCTTCCTACGAGCAGTACGTC.

This sequence joins TRBV28 and TRBJ1-2, with D unclear. CDR1 and CDR2 from the germline V gene are MDHEN and SYDVKM. Trimming left V 8 bases short and J 7 bases short, with 11 bases between. There are 11 residues in the CDR3. CDR3: CASSGLGGYTF. CDR3 coding DNA: TGTGCCAGCTCCGGACTTGGTGGCTACACCTTC.

The genes are TRBV5-6 and TRBJ1-2, with 9 nucleotides matching TRBD1. Germline assignment: CDR1 SGHDT and CDR2 YYEEEE. The V and J ends lost 0 bases and 8 bases, in that order; junction bases with no gene match: 11. CDR3 length equals 16 residues. Here the CDR3 DNA reads TGTGCCAGCAGCTTGGGGGACAGGGCCTTTCTACCGGGCTACACCTTC. As protein: CASSLGDRAFLPGYTF.

The table lists this clone with a count of one. The genes are TRBV6-6 and TRBJ1-1, with TRBD1 identical over 7 bases. The V gene's germline CDR1 is MNHNY and CDR2 SVGAGI (reference sequence). This CDR3 region has 15 residues. With 2 bases clipped from V and 6 bases from J, the junction kept 9 bases outside the gene matches. For the CDR3, the DNA is TGTGCCAGCAGTTACGTTGGGACAGCCCTCTCTGAAGCTTTCTTT. Its translation: CASSYVGTALSEAFF.

The chain links TRBV6-5 to TRBJ2-5, with TRBD1 matching over 7 bases. V gave up 0 bases and J gave up 5 bases; unmatched junction bases: 9. Germline values: CDR1 MNHEY, CDR2 SVGAGI. This CDR3 comprises 16 residues. In DNA, the CDR3 is TGTGCCAGCAGTTACTCGAGTCTTGTCAGGGGGGAGACCCAGTACTTC. Its protein is CASSYSSLVRGETQYF.

This clone showed up just once. The V call is TRBV5-1, the J call TRBJ1-1; the match to TRBD1 covers 8 bases. The CDR3 has 16 amino acids. The trim removed 0 bases at V and 6 bases at J, leaving 10 bases unmatched. Germline loops: CDR1 SGHRS, CDR2 YFSETQ. CDR3 region: CASSLVQGEGAPEAFF. The CDR3 nucleotides are TGCGCCAGCAGCTTGGTACAGGGGGAAGGCGCCCCTGAAGCTTTCTTT.

This chain links TRBV10-3 with TRBJ2-1; TRBD2 aligns across 10 bases. The CDR3 is 15 residues long. The V gene's germline CDR1 is ENHRY and CDR2 SYGVKD. With V trimmed by 5 bases and J by 5 bases, 6 bases remained unmatched. CDR3 in DNA: TGTGCCATCAGTCCCCCAGCGGGGGGGCACAATGAGCAGTTCTTC. This translates into CAISPPAGGHNEQFF.

This chain links TRBV10-2 with TRBJ1-5; TRBD1 matches at 9 bases. After removal of 10 bases from V and 6 bases from J, the junction contained 16 bases not matched to a gene. This CDR3 spans 16 amino acids. The V gene's germline CDR1 is WSHSY and CDR2 SAAADI. The CDR3 sequence is CATQQTDRGVGQPQHF. For the CDR3, the DNA is TGCGCCACCCAACAAACGGACAGGGGAGTCGGTCAGCCCCAGCATTTT.

The chain has TRBV6-5 and TRBJ1-1; 9 nucleotides line up with TRBD1. The CDR3 is 14 residues long. With V trimmed by 2 bases and J by 12 bases, 10 bases remained unmatched. The germline gives CDR1 MNHEY, CDR2 SVGAGI. The CDR3 here is CASSYAQGTGNPFF. CDR3 nucleotides: TGTGCCAGCAGTTACGCCCAAGGGACAGGGAACCCTTTCTTT.

The CDR3 DNA sequence: TGTGCCAGCAGCCACCGCGGGGGGGAGACAGATACGCAGTATTTT. Protein: CASSHRGGETDTQYF. This chain joins TRBV7-8 and TRBJ2-3; TRBD2 matches at 9 bases. Per the germline V gene, CDR1 is SGHVS and CDR2 is FQNEAQ. V lost 5 bases and J lost 3; bases outside the gene matches: 6. The CDR3 has 15 residues.

The V gene is TRBV9, the J gene TRBJ2-1; 14 positions agree with TRBD2. The ends lost 4 bases at V and 12 bases at J; junction bases unmatched: 6. The CDR3 loop spans 14 amino acids. In germline, CDR1 is SGDLS, CDR2 YYNGEE. CDR3: CASSPGTSGGGQFF. Here the CDR3 DNA reads TGTGCCAGCAGCCCGGGGACTAGCGGGGGCGGGCAGTTCTTC.

Only one count was recorded for this clone. The chain couples TRBV7-9 to TRBJ1-2; a possible D gene is TRBD1 (5 bases). Trimming left V 7 bases short and J 8 bases short, with 14 bases between. The germline V gene has CDR1 SEHNR and CDR2 FQNEAQ (reference sequence). The CDR3 length is 12 residues. The CDR3 is CASTPKGSGYTF. DNA for the CDR3: TGTGCCAGCACTCCTAAGGGGTCGGGCTACACCTTC.

V gene TRBV4-2 combines with J gene TRBJ2-2; 9 nucleotides align to TRBD1. After removal of 6 bases from V and 4 bases from J, the junction contained 6 bases not matched to a gene. Looked up from germline, CDR1 is LGHNA and CDR2 is YNFKEQ. This CDR3 contains 15 residues. CDR3 coding DNA: TGTGCCAGCAGACTGACAGGGGGGACCACCGGGGAGCTGTTTTTT. It encodes CASRLTGGTTGELFF.

This clone was detected once. This chain joins TRBV5-1 and TRBJ2-3, with 8 bases lining up with TRBD1. The CDR3 length is 17 residues. Per the germline V gene, CDR1 is SGHRS and CDR2 is YFSETQ. The V and J ends lost 0 bases and 0 bases, in that order; junction bases with no gene match: 6. CDR3 nucleotide sequence: TGCGCCAGCAGCTTGGGCGCAGGGGGCAAGAGCACAGATACGCAGTATTTT. Amino acid sequence: CASSLGAGGKSTDTQYF.

This chain uses TRBV5-5 with TRBJ2-3; D remains ambiguous. Trimming left V 4 bases short and J 3 bases short, with 9 bases between. The germline gives CDR1 SGHKS, CDR2 YYEKEE (reference sequence). The CDR3 spans 13 residues. The CDR3 DNA reads as TGTGCCAGCAGCACACCCGGGACAGATACGCAGTATTTT. Translating gives CASSTPGTDTQYF.

The chain uses TRBV5-1 and TRBJ1-2, with 10 bases that match TRBD1. CDR1 and CDR2 (germline): SGHRS, YFSETQ. J lost 8 bases, V lost 3 bases, and 10 bases had no gene match. CDR3 size: 15 residues. The CDR3 loop is CASSWPGQGPSGYTF. The CDR3 DNA reads as TGCGCCAGCAGCTGGCCGGGACAGGGGCCCTCCGGCTACACCTTC.

V usage is TRBV28 and J usage is TRBJ2-7; 9 positions match TRBD1. CDR3 size: 15 residues. The germline V gene has CDR1 MDHEN and CDR2 SYDVKM. With V trimmed by 6 bases and J by 2 bases, 8 bases remained unmatched. This CDR3 is CASRKGGQGPYEQYF. The CDR3 DNA sequence: TGTGCCAGCAGAAAGGGGGGACAGGGACCCTACGAGCAGTACTTC.

The V gene is TRBV7-9, the J gene TRBJ2-3; D unresolved. Germline V gene lookup returns CDR1 SEHNR and CDR2 FQNEAQ (reference sequence). CDR3 length equals 11 residues. Between the trimmed V and J ends, which lost 2 bases and 6 bases, there was a span of 3 bases. The CDR3 bases are TGTGCCAGCAGCTTAAGCGATACGCAGTATTTT. As protein: CASSLSDTQYF.